The 8 T cell receptor beta chains below were found in one sample sequenced in a study of T-cell memory formation after mild COVID-19. TCRdb used MiXCR to reprocess the 5' RACE reads, holding one entry per CDR3 protein. Found here are around 300,000 distinct CDR3 sequences, approximately 13% of them singletons; the top ten hold about 21%. Sequenced input: PBMCs or a T cell subset sorted from them (not recorded which). The receptors derive from a man aged 18 to 29 who had mild COVID-19 (a few samples of this study predate the infection). Cell type and time point are not known.

The chain uses TRBV7-2 and TRBJ1-4; tentative D call: TRBD1 (6 bases). V was clipped by 11 bases and J by 3 bases, with 25 bases between them. The V gene's germline CDR1 is SGHTA and CDR2 FQGNSA. The CDR3 runs 17 residues. CDR3 amino acids: CAVRGARTAGSNEKLFF. CDR3 sequence (DNA): TGTGCCGTTAGGGGGGCCAGGACAGCTGGATCTAATGAAAAACTGTTTTTT.

This clonotype was recorded a few times. This rearrangement joins TRBV21-1 to TRBJ2-7; the D call in the table, TRBD1, was not verified against the DNA. TRBV21-1 is tagged as a pseudogene. This CDR3 comprises 15 residues. This chain's CDR3 is CASSKIRDRGYEQYV. For the CDR3, the DNA is TGTGCCAGCAGCAAAATCCGGGACAGGGGCTACGAGCAGTACGTC.

This chain joins TRBV4-1 and TRBJ1-2; 7 nucleotides line up with TRBD1. There are 15 residues in the CDR3. CDR1 is MGHRA and CDR2 is YSYEKL in the germline V gene. With 3 bases clipped from V and 6 bases from J, the junction kept 10 bases outside the gene matches. The CDR3 DNA is TGCGCCAGCAGCCACACCCGGCCGGGGACAGATGGCTACACCTTC. This gives the protein CASSHTRPGTDGYTF.

This clonotype was observed a handful of times. The V gene is TRBV18, the J gene TRBJ2-1; TRBD1 agrees at 11 bases. J lost 5 bases, V lost 6 bases, and 15 bases had no gene match. From germline, CDR1 is KGHSH and CDR2 LQKENI. This CDR3 contains 18 residues. CDR3 sequence reads: CASSPGQGVSSKDNEQFF. The CDR3 DNA is TGTGCCAGCTCTCCGGGACAGGGGGTGTCCAGTAAAGACAATGAGCAGTTCTTC.

V is TRBV7-2 and J is TRBJ2-5, with D unresolved. CDR1 and CDR2 from the germline V gene are SGHTA and FQGNSA. The CDR3 covers 13 residues. Trimming took off 1 base at V and 5 bases at J, with 8 bases between the two ends. Here the CDR3 DNA reads TGTGCCAGCAGCTTAGGACGGACGGAGACCCAGTACTTC. It is translated as CASSLGRTETQYF.

The chain uses TRBV27 and TRBJ2-1; possibly TRBD1 or TRBD2 for D (6 bases each). This CDR3 region has 16 residues. Trimming took 2 bases from V and 0 from J, leaving 11 bases between them. Per the germline V gene, CDR1 is MNHEY and CDR2 is SMNVEV (reference sequence). The CDR3 coding sequence is TGTGCCAGCAGTTTAATAGGGGGGAGCTCCTACAATGAGCAGTTCTTC. Its translation: CASSLIGGSSYNEQFF.

This rearrangement joins TRBV12-3 or TRBV12-4 to TRBJ1-5; D not resolved. The V gene lost 5 bases and the J gene lost 3 bases, with 17 bases spanning the gap. CDR3 length equals 16 residues. CDR3 amino acids: CASSPFHSMNNQPQHF. Written as DNA, the CDR3 is TGTGCCAGCAGTCCTTTTCACTCCATGAACAATCAGCCCCAGCATTTT.

The V gene is TRBV10-3, the J gene TRBJ1-5; 9 positions match TRBD1. Trimming cost V 4 bases and J 10 bases; bases outside gene matches: 8. Germline lookup yields CDR1 ENHRY and CDR2 SYGVKD. The CDR3 runs to 14 residues. The CDR3 DNA follows: TGTGCCATCAGTGGTACCGGGACAGGGCTCCCCCAGCATTTT. Protein: CAISGTGTGLPQHF.